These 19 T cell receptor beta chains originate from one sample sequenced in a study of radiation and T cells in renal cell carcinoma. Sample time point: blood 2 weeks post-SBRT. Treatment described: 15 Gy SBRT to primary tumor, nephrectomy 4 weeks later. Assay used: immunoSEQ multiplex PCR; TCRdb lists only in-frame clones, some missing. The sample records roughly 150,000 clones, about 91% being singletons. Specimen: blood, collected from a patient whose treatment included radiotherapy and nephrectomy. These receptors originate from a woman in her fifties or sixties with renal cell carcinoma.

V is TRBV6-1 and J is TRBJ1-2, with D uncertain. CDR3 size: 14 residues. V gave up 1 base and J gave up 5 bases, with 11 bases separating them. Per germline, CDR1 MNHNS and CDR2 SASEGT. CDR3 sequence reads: CASSEGGSYYGYTF. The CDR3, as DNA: TGTGCCAGCAGTGAAGGTGGCAGCTATTATGGCTACACCTTC.

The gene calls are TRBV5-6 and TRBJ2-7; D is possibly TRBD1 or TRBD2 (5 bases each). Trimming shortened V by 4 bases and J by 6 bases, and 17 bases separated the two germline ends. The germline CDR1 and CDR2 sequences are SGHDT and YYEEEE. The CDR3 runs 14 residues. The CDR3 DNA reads TGTGCCAGCAGCCGTCTAGCAGGGTCGGGCGAGCAGTACTTC. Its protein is CASSRLAGSGEQYF.

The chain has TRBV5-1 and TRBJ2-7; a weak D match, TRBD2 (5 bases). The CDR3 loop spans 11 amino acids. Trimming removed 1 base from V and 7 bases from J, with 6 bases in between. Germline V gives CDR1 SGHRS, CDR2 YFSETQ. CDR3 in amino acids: CASSLRGEQYF. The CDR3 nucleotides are TGCGCCAGCAGCTTGCGGGGTGAGCAGTACTTC.

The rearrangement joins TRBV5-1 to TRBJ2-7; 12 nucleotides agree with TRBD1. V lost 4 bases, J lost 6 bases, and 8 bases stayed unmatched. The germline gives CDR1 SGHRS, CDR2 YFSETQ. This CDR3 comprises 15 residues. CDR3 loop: CASSAPGQGAAEQYF. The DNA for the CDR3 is TGCGCCAGCAGCGCGCCGGGACAGGGGGCTGCCGAGCAGTACTTC.

CDR3 in amino acids: CASSFFGGSTDTQYF. The CDR3 coding sequence is TGTGCCAGCAGCTTTTTTGGGGGGAGTACAGATACGCAGTATTTT. This chain joins TRBV5-8 and TRBJ2-3; the D gene is possibly TRBD2 (6 bases). The germline V gene encodes CDR1 SGHTS and CDR2 YDEGEE. The CDR3 is made up of 15 amino acids. V dropped 2 bases and J dropped 3 bases, with 13 bases sitting between them. The variable domain in full, completed from reference TRBV5-8 and TRBJ2-3, reads EAGVTQSPTHLIKTRGQQATLRCSPISGHTSVYWYQQALGLGLQFLLWYDEGEERNRGNFPPRFSGRQFPNYSSELNVNALELEDSALYLCASSFFGGSTDTQYFGPGTRLTVL.

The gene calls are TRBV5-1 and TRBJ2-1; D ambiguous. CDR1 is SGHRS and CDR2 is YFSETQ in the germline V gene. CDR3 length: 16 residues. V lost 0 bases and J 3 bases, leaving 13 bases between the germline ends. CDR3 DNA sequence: TGCGCCAGCAGCTTGGGTACGGGTTCCCGCTACAATGAGCAGTTCTTC. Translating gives CASSLGTGSRYNEQFF.

For the CDR3, the DNA is TGCGCCAGCAGCCCTGCAGGTCTACTTAGGTATGGCTACACCTTC. This encodes CASSPAGLLRYGYTF. The genes are TRBV4-1 and TRBJ1-2; D unresolved. Trimming shortened V by 4 bases and J by 5 bases, and 17 bases separated the two germline ends. This CDR3 is 15 amino acids long. Per germline, CDR1 MGHRA and CDR2 YSYEKL.

The CDR3 here is CSAEGTGVDEQYF. CDR3 nucleotide sequence: TGCAGTGCCGAAGGGACAGGGGTGGACGAGCAGTACTTC. The V call is TRBV29-1, the J call TRBJ2-7; the match to TRBD1 covers 10 bases. The germline CDR1 and CDR2 sequences are SQVTM and ANQGSEA. The CDR3 totals 13 residues.

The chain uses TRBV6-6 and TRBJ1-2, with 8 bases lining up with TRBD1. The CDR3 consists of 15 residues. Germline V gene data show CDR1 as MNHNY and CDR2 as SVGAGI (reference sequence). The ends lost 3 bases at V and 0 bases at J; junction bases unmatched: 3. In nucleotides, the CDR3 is TGTGCCAGCAGTTATGGACAGGGTGCTAACTATGGCTACACCTTC. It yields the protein CASSYGQGANYGYTF.

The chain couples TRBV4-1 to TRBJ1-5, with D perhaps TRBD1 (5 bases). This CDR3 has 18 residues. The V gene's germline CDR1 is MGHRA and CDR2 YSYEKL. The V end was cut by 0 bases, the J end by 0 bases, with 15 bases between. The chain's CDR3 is CASSQDNGRVLSNQPQHF. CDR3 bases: TGCGCCAGCAGCCAAGATAACGGCAGGGTTCTTAGCAATCAGCCCCAGCATTTT.

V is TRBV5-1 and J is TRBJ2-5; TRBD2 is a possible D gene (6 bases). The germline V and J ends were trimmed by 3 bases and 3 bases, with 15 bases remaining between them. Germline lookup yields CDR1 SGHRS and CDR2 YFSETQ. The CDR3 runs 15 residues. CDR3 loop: CASSWDASDEETQYF. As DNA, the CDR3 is TGCGCCAGCAGCTGGGACGCTAGCGATGAAGAGACCCAGTACTTC.

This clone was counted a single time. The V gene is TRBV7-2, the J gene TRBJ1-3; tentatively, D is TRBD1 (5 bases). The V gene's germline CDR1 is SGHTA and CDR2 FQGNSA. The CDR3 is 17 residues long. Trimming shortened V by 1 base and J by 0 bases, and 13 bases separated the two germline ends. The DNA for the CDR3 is TGTGCCAGCAGCTTAGGGGGACGATTATCCTCTGGAAACACCATATATTTT. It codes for CASSLGGRLSSGNTIYF. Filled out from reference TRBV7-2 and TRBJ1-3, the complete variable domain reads GAGVSQSPSNKVTEKGKDVELRCDPISGHTALYWYRQSLGQGLEFLIYFQGNSAPDKSGLPSDRFSAERTGGSVSTLTIQRTQQEDSAVYLCASSLGGRLSSGNTIYFGEGSWLTVV.

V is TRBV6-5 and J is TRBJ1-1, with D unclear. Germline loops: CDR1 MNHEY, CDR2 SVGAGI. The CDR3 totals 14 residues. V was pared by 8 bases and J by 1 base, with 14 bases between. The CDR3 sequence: CASLSLGKNTEAFF. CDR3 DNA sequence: TGTGCCAGCTTATCGCTCGGTAAGAACACTGAAGCTTTCTTT.

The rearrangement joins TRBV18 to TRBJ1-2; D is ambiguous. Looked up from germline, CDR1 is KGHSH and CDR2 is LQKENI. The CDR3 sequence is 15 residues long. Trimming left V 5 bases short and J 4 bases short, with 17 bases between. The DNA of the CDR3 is TGTGCCAGCTCAATCCCTACCCCGCAGAGCTATGGCTACACCTTC. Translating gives CASSIPTPQSYGYTF.

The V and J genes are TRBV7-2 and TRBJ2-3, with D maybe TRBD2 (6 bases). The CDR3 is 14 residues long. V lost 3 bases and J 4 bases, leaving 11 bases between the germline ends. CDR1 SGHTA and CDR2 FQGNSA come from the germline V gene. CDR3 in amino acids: CASSLRGISDTQYF. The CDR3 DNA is TGTGCCAGCAGCTTGCGGGGCATCTCAGATACGCAGTATTTT.

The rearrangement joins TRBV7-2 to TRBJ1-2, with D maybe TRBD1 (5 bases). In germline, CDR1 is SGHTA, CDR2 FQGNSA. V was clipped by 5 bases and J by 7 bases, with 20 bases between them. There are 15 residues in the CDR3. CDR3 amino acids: CASSPQGSVFGGYTF. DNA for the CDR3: TGTGCCAGCAGCCCCCAGGGTTCCGTTTTTGGTGGCTACACCTTC. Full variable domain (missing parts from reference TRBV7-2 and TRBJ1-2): GAGVSQSPSNKVTEKGKDVELRCDPISGHTALYWYRQSLGQGLEFLIYFQGNSAPDKSGLPSDRFSAERTGGSVSTLTIQRTQQEDSAVYLCASSPQGSVFGGYTFGSGTRLTVV.

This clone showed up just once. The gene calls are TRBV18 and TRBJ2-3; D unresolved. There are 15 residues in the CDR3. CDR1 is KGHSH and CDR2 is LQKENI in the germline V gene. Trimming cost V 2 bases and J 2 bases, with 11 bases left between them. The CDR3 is CASSPSSQDTDTQYF. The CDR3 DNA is TGTGCCAGCTCACCATCTTCCCAGGACACAGATACGCAGTATTTT.

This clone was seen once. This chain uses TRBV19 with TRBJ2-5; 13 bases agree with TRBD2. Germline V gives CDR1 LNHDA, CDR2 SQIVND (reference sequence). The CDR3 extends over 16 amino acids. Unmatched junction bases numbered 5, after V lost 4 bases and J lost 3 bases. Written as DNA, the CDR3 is TGTGCCAGTAGTAGTTTTACTAGCGGGGGGGAAGAGACCCAGTACTTC. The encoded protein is CASSSFTSGGEETQYF.

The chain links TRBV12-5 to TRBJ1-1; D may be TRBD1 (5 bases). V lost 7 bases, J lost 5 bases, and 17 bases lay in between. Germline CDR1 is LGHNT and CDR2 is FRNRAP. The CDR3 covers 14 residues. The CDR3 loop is CASVGTGPRTEAFF. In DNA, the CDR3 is TGTGCTAGTGTGGGCACGGGGCCCAGAACTGAAGCTTTCTTT. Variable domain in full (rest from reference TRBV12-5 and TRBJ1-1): DARVTQTPRHKVTEMGQEVTMRCQPILGHNTVFWYRQTMMQGLELLAYFRNRAPLDDSGMPKDRFSAEMPDATLATLKIQPSEPRDSAVYFCASVGTGPRTEAFFGQGTRLTVV.